Shown below are 24 T cell receptor beta chains from a single sample sequenced in a study of T cells in Graves' hyperthyroidism and ophthalmopathy. It was RNA transcripts that yielded the amplified TCR beta CDR3 regions. TCR CDR3 underwent first-round RT-PCR with the HTBI primer set. TCRdb processed the multiplex PCR reads anew with MiXCR; each CDR3 protein has one entry. The sample comprises some 560,000 distinct CDR3 sequences, about 15% of which are singletons, and 6.5% to 8% rests with the top ten. The specimen sequenced was blood. Receptors originate from a woman in her thirties with Graves' hyperthyroidism.

As concerns this clonotype: It may be a read error: a sequence one base away is much more abundant. V is TRBV7-9 and J is TRBJ2-1; 14 bases fit TRBD2. This CDR3 is built from 15 residues. CDR1 is SEHNR and CDR2 is FQNEAQ in the germline V gene (reference sequence). J was trimmed by 12 bases and V by 5 bases; bases with no gene match: 9. CDR3 in DNA: TGTGCCAGCAGCCCCCGGACTAGCGGGAGGAAGGTGCAGTTCTTC. Protein product: CASSPRTSGRKVQFF.

The V call is TRBV10-3, the J call TRBJ2-2; 11 nucleotides line up with TRBD2. Unmatched junction bases numbered 3, after V lost 0 bases and J lost 0 bases. CDR1 ENHRY and CDR2 SYGVKD come from the germline V gene. This CDR3 region has 18 residues. The CDR3 coding sequence is TGTGCCATCAGTGAGTCTGGGACTAGCGGAGCGAACACCGGGGAGCTGTTTTTT. It codes for CAISESGTSGANTGELFF.

This clonotype was seen ten or more times. The chain uses TRBV10-3 and TRBJ2-7; 7 nucleotides line up with TRBD2. Germline V gene sequence: CDR1 ENHRY, CDR2 SYGVKD. The CDR3 contains 15 residues. The J segment lost 7 bases and the V segment lost 6 bases, leaving 15 bases of the junction unmatched. CDR3 sequence (DNA): TGTGCCATCAGGTCGGGCGTCGGGGGGTCGGGGGAGCAGTACTTC. Its protein is CAIRSGVGGSGEQYF.

The sample holds many counts of this clonotype. Sequence at one end of the junction differs from germline and may be a read error. The gene calls are TRBV5-1 and TRBJ2-2; D may match TRBD1 or TRBD2 (5 bases each). Looked up from germline, CDR1 is SGHRS and CDR2 is YFSETQ. The CDR3 has 14 residues. The CDR3 DNA reads as TGTGCCAGCAGCCGGGACCAGAACACCGGGGAGCTGTTTTTT. Its protein is CASSRDQNTGELFF.

There are a few counts of this clonotype. The chain joins TRBV7-6 to TRBJ2-4, with D tentatively TRBD1 (5 bases). The CDR3 spans 16 residues. In germline, CDR1 is SGHVS, CDR2 FNYEAQ. V lost 2 bases, J lost 9 bases, and 20 bases lay in between. This chain's CDR3 is CASSLFTGPTKGIQYF. Here the CDR3 DNA reads TGTGCCAGCAGCTTATTTACAGGACCCACGAAGGGCATTCAGTACTTC.

J is TRBJ2-1 and V is TRBV5-4; D is possibly TRBD2 (6 bases). CDR3 length: 14 amino acids. Trimming took off 1 base at V and 6 bases at J, with 11 bases between the two ends. The germline gives CDR1 SGHNT, CDR2 YYREEE (reference sequence). The CDR3 DNA sequence: TGTGCCAGCAGCTTGCGGGGGATCTCCAATGAGCAGTTCTTC. Translation: CASSLRGISNEQFF.

This clonotype was found many times. V usage is TRBV3-1 and J usage is TRBJ2-1, with D uncertain. The V and J ends lost 0 bases and 4 bases respectively, with 13 bases between them. CDR3 length: 16 amino acids. The germline V gene has CDR1 LGHDT and CDR2 YNNKEL (reference sequence). The CDR3 loop is CASSQENSLIYNEQFF. The DNA for the CDR3 is TGTGCCAGCAGCCAAGAAAACAGTTTAATATACAATGAGCAGTTCTTC.

The chain combines TRBV3-1 with TRBJ2-1; possibly TRBD1 for D (7 bases). The CDR3 loop spans 14 amino acids. Trimming left V 1 base short and J 9 bases short, with 13 bases between. The germline V gene encodes CDR1 LGHDT and CDR2 YNNKEL (reference sequence). Here the CDR3 reads CASSQVQGGSEQFF. The CDR3, as DNA: TGTGCCAGCAGCCAAGTTCAGGGGGGCAGTGAGCAGTTCTTC.

This clonotype was observed at least ten times. V is TRBV20-1 and J is TRBJ2-7; TRBD2 is a possible D gene (6 bases). This CDR3 is built from 13 residues. The germline V and J ends were trimmed by 3 bases and 2 bases, with 11 bases remaining between them. Per germline, CDR1 DFQATT and CDR2 SNEGSKA (reference sequence). Written as DNA, the CDR3 is TGCAGTGCTAGCGGACGGGGGACCTACGAGCAGTACTTC. Protein: CSASGRGTYEQYF.

This clonotype was recorded only once. This rearrangement joins TRBV6-1 to TRBJ2-5; D unclear. Germline CDR1 reads MNHNS; CDR2 reads SASEGT. This CDR3 is built from 16 residues. Between the trimmed V and J ends, which lost 5 bases and 3 bases, there was a span of 19 bases. The CDR3 coding sequence is TGTGCCAGCAGTAGAGGCTTAAGAGCCTCGAAAGAGACCCAGTACTTC. Residues: CASSRGLRASKETQYF.

This clonotype occurred a few times. The V and J genes are TRBV12-3 or TRBV12-4 and TRBJ1-2; perhaps TRBD1 as D (5 bases). CDR3 length: 14 amino acids. V lost 4 bases, J lost 14 bases, and 23 bases lay in between. The chain's CDR3 is CASSSPVGWTRGTF. In DNA, the CDR3 is TGTGCCAGCAGTTCCCCAGTTGGATGGACACGGGGAACCTTC.

The genes are TRBV4-1 and TRBJ2-2, with 7 bases lining up with TRBD2. Trimming took 1 base from V and 4 from J; bases not matched to a gene: 15. Germline CDR1 is MGHRA and CDR2 is YSYEKL. This CDR3 is 19 amino acids long. The CDR3 nucleotides read TGCGCCAGCAGCCAAGCGCTTCAGACCGGCGGGAGTCGCACCGGGGAGCTGTTTTTT. It encodes CASSQALQTGGSRTGELFF.

This clonotype was counted a few times. The chain couples TRBV5-1 to TRBJ2-2; 9 nucleotides agree with TRBD1. The CDR3 extends over 15 amino acids. Trimming removed 5 bases from V and 5 bases from J; junction bases left unmatched: 7. Germline values: CDR1 SGHRS, CDR2 YFSETQ. DNA for the CDR3: TGCGCCAGCAGTTACACAGGGGGCGCAACCGGGGAGCTGTTTTTT. Translated: CASSYTGGATGELFF.

This clonotype was counted ten times or more. The chain joins TRBV2 to TRBJ2-1; 8 bases map to TRBD2. This CDR3 comprises 13 residues. Germline values: CDR1 SNHLY, CDR2 FYNNEI. With V trimmed by 8 bases and J by 7 bases, 7 bases remained unmatched. CDR3 sequence (DNA): TGTGCCAGCCTTCTAGCGGGTCCGAATGAGCAGTTCTTC. Protein sequence: CASLLAGPNEQFF.

About this clonotype itself: A much larger clone sits a single nucleotide away, making a read error possible. The chain couples TRBV24-1 to TRBJ2-7; D gene unclear. Germline V gene sequence: CDR1 KGHDR, CDR2 SFDVKD. Trimming shortened V by 2 bases and J by 0 bases, and 10 bases separated the two germline ends. The length of the CDR3 is 15 residues. CDR3 DNA sequence: TGTGCCACCAGTGATTCCGGGTCCCGCTCCTACGAGCAGTACTTC. It is translated as CATSDSGSRSYEQYF.

This clonotype was seen ten or more times. The chain has TRBV2 and TRBJ2-7, with D perhaps matching TRBD2 (6 bases). The CDR3 runs to 14 residues. Trimming left V 10 bases short and J 6 bases short, with 22 bases between. Germline V gene data show CDR1 as SNHLY and CDR2 as FYNNEI. CDR3 sequence (DNA): TGTGCCACTCTCGGGCCAGCGGGTTGGTCCGAGCAGTACTTC. Encoded protein: CATLGPAGWSEQYF.

In its sample, this clonotype was seen a few times. The chain employs TRBV4-1 and TRBJ2-3, with no clear D. The germline CDR1 and CDR2 sequences are MGHRA and YSYEKL. Trimming removed 4 bases from V and 1 base from J, with 24 bases in between. CDR3 length: 19 amino acids. CDR3 amino acids: CASSPPYVRTHGGTDTQYF. As DNA, the CDR3 is TGCGCCAGCAGCCCCCCTTACGTCAGGACGCACGGCGGCACAGATACGCAGTATTTT.

This clonotype came up many times. This rearrangement joins TRBV20-1 to TRBJ2-3; D unresolved. The CDR3 runs to 13 residues. Germline CDR1 reads DFQATT; CDR2 reads SNEGSKA (reference sequence). With 6 bases removed from V and 7 bases from J, the gap between germline ends came to 17 bases. In DNA form, the CDR3 reads TGCAGTGCCCAAGCGAGGCGGCGCCATACGCAGTATTTT. Its protein product is CSAQARRRHTQYF.

Ten or more counts support this clonotype. The chain carries TRBV24-1 and TRBJ2-2, with D hard to call. With 10 bases removed from V and 0 bases from J, the gap between germline ends came to 11 bases. CDR3 length: 14 amino acids. Germline-derived CDR1 and CDR2 are KGHDR and SFDVKD. The DNA for the CDR3 is TGTGCCACGAGTAACCCCCCGAACACCGGGGAGCTGTTTTTT. Translating gives CATSNPPNTGELFF.

The chain uses TRBV6-1 and TRBJ2-5; the D is unclear. V was trimmed by 11 bases and J by 7 bases, leaving 14 bases between them. Germline V gene sequence: CDR1 MNHNS, CDR2 SASEGT. CDR3 length equals 11 residues. CDR3 in amino acids: CAPLAMGTQYF. The CDR3 DNA follows: TGTGCCCCGCTGGCGATGGGGACCCAGTACTTC.

This clonotype was counted many times. The gene calls are TRBV30 and TRBJ2-3, with D maybe TRBD1 (6 bases). Trimming pared 6 bases from V and 2 bases from J, leaving 18 bases between. This CDR3 is 15 amino acids long. CDR1 GTSNPN and CDR2 SVGIG come from the germline V gene (reference sequence). In DNA form, the CDR3 reads TGTGCCTGTGGGGGACCTCGGACAGACACAGATACGCAGTATTTT. Protein sequence: CACGGPRTDTDTQYF.

This clonotype was seen ten or more times. V gene TRBV12-3 or TRBV12-4 combines with J gene TRBJ2-7; 9 nucleotides agree with TRBD1. The CDR3 is 15 residues long. Unmatched junction bases numbered 12, after V lost 6 bases and J lost 6 bases. CDR3 sequence: CASSWDREFLREQYF. For the CDR3, the DNA is TGTGCCAGCAGCTGGGACAGGGAATTTCTCCGCGAGCAGTACTTC.

This clonotype was seen many times. The chain couples TRBV12-3 or TRBV12-4 to TRBJ1-2; D unresolved. The CDR3 covers 16 residues. Trimming pared 1 base from V and 4 bases from J, leaving 16 bases between. In DNA, the CDR3 is TGTGCCAGCAGTTTAGTAGTGCGGGAGTCGTCCTATGGCTACACCTTC. The encoded protein is CASSLVVRESSYGYTF.

The rearrangement joins TRBV4-2 to TRBJ2-3; 9 bases are a match to TRBD2. The V gene's germline CDR1 is LGHNA and CDR2 YNFKEQ. The CDR3 runs 16 residues. V lost 5 bases to trimming and J lost 6 bases; unmatched junction nucleotides: 12. The CDR3 coding sequence is TGTGCCAGCAGCGATCCGAGCGGGAGGTCCCGGGATACGCAGTATTTT. Its protein is CASSDPSGRSRDTQYF.